This T cell receptor beta chain was sequenced for a study of cytomegalovirus exposure and HLA in healthy donors. The PCR had 60 Vbeta and 13 Jbeta primers. The method was immunoSEQ multiplex PCR; TCRdb's version includes in-frame clones alone and lacks a portion of them. The table has 100,000 to 120,000 clones, 65% to 85% seen once; the top ten hold around 5.3%. These donors, healthy bone marrow donors, were studied. The CDR3 runs 15 residues. Unmatched junction bases numbered 7, after V lost 0 bases and J lost 8 bases. Germline V gene data show CDR1 as LGHNA and CDR2 as YNFKEQ. V is TRBV4-2 and J is TRBJ2-1, with 7 bases fitting TRBD2. The sequencing input was PBMCs. This receptor was taken from a male donor in good health and CMV-seronegative. The CDR3 is CASSQDRQAGDEQFF. The CDR3 nucleotides are TGTGCCAGCAGCCAAGATCGGCAGGCGGGGGATGAGCAGTTCTTC.